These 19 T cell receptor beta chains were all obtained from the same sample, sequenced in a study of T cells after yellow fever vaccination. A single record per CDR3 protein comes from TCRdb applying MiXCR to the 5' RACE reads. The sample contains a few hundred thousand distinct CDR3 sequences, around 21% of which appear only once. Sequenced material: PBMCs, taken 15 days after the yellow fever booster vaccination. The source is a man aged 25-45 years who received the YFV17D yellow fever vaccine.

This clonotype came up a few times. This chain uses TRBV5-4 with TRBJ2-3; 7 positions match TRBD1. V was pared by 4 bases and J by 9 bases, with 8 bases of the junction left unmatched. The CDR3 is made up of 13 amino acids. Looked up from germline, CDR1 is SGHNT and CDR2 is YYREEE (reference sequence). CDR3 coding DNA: TGTGCCAGCAGCCCTGGGACAGTAAGGACGCAGTATTTT. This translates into CASSPGTVRTQYF. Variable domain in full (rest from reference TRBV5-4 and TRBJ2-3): ETGVTQSPTHLIKTRGQQVTLRCSSQSGHNTVSWYQQALGQGPQFIFQYYREEENGRGNFPPRFSGLQFPNYSSELNVNALELDDSALYLCASSPGTVRTQYFGPGTRLTVL.

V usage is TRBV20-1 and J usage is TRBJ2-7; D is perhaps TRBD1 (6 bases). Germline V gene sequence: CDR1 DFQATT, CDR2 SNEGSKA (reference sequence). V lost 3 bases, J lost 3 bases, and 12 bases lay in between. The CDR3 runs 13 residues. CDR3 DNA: TGCAGTGCTAGTTTGACCAGGGGCTACGAGCAGTACTTC. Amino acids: CSASLTRGYEQYF.

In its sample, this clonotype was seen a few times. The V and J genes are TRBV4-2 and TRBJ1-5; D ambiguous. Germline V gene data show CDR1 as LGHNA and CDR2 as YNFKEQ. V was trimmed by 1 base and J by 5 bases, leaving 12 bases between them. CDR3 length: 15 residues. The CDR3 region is CASSQAGLGDQPQHF. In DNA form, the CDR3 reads TGTGCCAGCAGCCAAGCCGGCCTTGGGGATCAGCCCCAGCATTTT.

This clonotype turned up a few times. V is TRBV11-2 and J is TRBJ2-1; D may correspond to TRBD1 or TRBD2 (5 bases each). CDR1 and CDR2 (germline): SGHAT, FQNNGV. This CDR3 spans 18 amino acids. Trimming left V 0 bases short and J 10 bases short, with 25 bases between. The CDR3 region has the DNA TGTGCCAGCAGCTTAGAAACGGGACCAAGGGGCTTTGCGAGAGAGCAGTTCTTC. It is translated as CASSLETGPRGFAREQFF.

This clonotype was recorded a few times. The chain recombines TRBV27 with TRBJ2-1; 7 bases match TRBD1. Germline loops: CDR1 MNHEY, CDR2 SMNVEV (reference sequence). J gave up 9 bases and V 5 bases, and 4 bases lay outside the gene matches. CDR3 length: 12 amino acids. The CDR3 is CASSERGLEQFF. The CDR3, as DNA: TGTGCCAGCAGTGAGAGGGGGCTTGAGCAGTTCTTC.

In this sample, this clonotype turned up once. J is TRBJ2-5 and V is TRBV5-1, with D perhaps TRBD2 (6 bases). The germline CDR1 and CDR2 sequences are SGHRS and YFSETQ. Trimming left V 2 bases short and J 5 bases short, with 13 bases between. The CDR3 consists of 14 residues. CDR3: CASSFFGRGETQYF. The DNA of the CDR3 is TGCGCCAGCAGCTTCTTCGGGAGAGGCGAGACCCAGTACTTC.

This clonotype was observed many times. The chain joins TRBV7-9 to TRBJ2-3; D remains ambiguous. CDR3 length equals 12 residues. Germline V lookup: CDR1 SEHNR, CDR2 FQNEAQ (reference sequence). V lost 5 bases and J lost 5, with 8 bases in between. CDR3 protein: CASSPSGDTQYF. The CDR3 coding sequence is TGTGCCAGCAGCCCTAGTGGAGATACGCAGTATTTT.

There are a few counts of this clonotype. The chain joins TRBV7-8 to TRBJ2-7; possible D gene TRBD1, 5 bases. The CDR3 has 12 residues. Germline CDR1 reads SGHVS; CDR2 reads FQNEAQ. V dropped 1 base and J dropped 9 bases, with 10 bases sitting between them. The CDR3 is CASSLGTNWQYF. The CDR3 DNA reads TGTGCCAGCAGCTTAGGGACAAATTGGCAGTACTTC.

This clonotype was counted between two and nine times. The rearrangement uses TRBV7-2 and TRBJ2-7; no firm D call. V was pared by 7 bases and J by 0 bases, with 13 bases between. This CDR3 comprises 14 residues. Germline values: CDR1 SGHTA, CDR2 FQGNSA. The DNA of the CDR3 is TGTGCCAGCACCCTTGGGGAATACTCCTACGAGCAGTACTTC. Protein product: CASTLGEYSYEQYF.

CDR3 DNA sequence: TGTGCCATCAGTGAGTCGGGGGGGAAAAAACTGTTTTTT. Translated, it gives CAISESGGKKLFF. The chain joins TRBV10-3 to TRBJ1-4; TRBD1 might be the D (5 bases). The germline V gene encodes CDR1 ENHRY and CDR2 SYGVKD. This CDR3 comprises 13 residues. V was trimmed by 0 bases and J by 9 bases, leaving 8 bases between them.

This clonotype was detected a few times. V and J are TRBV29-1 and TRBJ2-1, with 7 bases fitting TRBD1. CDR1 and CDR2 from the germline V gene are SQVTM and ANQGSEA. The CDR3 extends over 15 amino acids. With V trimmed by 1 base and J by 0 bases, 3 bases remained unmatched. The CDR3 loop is CSVEGGQSSYNEQFF. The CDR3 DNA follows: TGCAGCGTTGAAGGGGGACAGAGCTCCTACAATGAGCAGTTCTTC.

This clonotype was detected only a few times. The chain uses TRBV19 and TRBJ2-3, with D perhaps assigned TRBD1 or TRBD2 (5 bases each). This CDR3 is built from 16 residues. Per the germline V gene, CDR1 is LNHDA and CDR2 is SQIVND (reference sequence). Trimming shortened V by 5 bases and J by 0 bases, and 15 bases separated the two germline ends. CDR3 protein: CASSPSGASSTDTQYF. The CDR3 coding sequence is TGTGCCAGTAGTCCTTCCGGGGCATCTAGCACAGATACGCAGTATTTT.

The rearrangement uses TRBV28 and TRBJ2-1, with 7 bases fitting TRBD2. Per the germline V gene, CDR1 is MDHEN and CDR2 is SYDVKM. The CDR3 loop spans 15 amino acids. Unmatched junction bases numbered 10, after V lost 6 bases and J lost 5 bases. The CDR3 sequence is CASSPGLAVDNEQFF. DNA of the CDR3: TGTGCCAGCAGCCCTGGGCTAGCGGTGGACAATGAGCAGTTCTTC.

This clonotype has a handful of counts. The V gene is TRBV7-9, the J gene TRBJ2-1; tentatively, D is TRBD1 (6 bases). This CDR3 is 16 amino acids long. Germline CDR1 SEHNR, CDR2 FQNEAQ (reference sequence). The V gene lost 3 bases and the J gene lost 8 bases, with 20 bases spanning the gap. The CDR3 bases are TGTGCCAGCAGCTTGGGGGACGGGACACGGGTTGATGAGCAGTTCTTC. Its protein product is CASSLGDGTRVDEQFF.

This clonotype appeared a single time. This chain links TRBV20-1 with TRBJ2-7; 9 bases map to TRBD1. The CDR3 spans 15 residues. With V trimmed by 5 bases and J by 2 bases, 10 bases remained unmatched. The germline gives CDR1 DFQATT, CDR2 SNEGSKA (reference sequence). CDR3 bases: TGCAGTGCTCCGAAGTCCACAGGGGGCCCCTACGAGCAGTACTTC. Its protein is CSAPKSTGGPYEQYF.

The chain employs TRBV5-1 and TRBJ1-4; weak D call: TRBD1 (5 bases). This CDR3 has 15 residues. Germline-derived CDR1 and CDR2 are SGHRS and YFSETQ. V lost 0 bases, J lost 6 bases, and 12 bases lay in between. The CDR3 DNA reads TGCGCCAGCAGCTTGGCCGCAGGGTTTGATGAAAAACTGTTTTTT. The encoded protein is CASSLAAGFDEKLFF.

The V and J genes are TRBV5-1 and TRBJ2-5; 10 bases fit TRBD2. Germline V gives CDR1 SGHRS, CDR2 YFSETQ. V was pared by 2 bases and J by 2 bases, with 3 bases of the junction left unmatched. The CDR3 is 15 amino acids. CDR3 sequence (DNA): TGCGCCAGCAGCTTTCGGACTAGCGGACAAGAGACCCAGTACTTC. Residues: CASSFRTSGQETQYF.

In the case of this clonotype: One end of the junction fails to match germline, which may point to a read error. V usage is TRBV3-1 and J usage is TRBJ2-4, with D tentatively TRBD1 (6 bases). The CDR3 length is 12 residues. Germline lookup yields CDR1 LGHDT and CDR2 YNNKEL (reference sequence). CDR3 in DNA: TGTGCCAGCAGCCCAAACGGTGGGCAGGGGCACTTC. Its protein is CASSPNGGQGHF.

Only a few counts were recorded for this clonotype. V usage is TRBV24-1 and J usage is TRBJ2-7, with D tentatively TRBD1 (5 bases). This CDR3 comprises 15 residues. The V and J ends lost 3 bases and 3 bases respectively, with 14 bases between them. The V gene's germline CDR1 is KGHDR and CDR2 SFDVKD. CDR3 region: CATSDSRVIGYEQYF. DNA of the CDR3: TGTGCCACCAGTGATAGCAGGGTGATAGGCTACGAGCAGTACTTC.